This T cell receptor beta chain was identified during a study of T cells expressing NK-cell markers. Study at large: Seven donors tested HCMV-seropositive and one tested seronegative among the eight sequenced. Study results and limitations: Clarity on HCMV specificity was lacking for the expanded NKG2C+ T cell clones.

TCRdb derives one entry per CDR3 protein from the 5' RACE reads, leaving out DNA. The data show roughly 430,000 distinct CDR3 sequences, and the top ten clones hold 7.3%. On this clonotype: Its antigen is unidentified.

The receptor was isolated from a woman between 18 and 70 years old in good health. Input material: blood T cells: a sorted CD56 or NKG2C T cell subset, CD4+ or CD8+ T cells, or bulk PBMC T cells (not recorded which).

This CDR3 is CASSLSGANTEAFF. The J gene is TRBJ1-1, the V gene TRBV12-3 or TRBV12-4; TCRdb indicates TRBD1, and absent DNA this call remains unverified. CDR3 length: 14 amino acids.